This entry is about one T cell receptor (beta chain). Its antigen is currently unknown. The data are from a study of blood T cells in healthy people across ages. Next came a second PCR, run for about 6 to 11 cycles, which used a sample-barcoded 5' primer along with a J-beta primer mix. TCRdb reprocessed the 5' RACE reads with MiXCR, giving one entry per CDR3 protein. The table lists almost 300,000 distinct CDR3 sequences, about 25% of them singletons, with 29% in the top ten. Regarding the study as a whole: Long-lived and aged donors differed, with more naive CD4+ cells and higher diversity in the long-lived.

CDR3 length: 12 amino acids. V was trimmed by 7 bases and J by 5 bases, leaving 10 bases between them. The germline CDR1 and CDR2 sequences are KGHDR and SFDVKD. The genes are TRBV24-1 and TRBJ2-5; perhaps TRBD1 as D (6 bases). Sequencing was done on a sample of blood. The sequence was obtained from a woman aged 70 to 79 in good health. The CDR3 here is CATRGAGETQYF. DNA of the CDR3: TGTGCCACCAGGGGGGCTGGGGAGACCCAGTACTTC.